This T cell receptor (beta chain) was found in a study of blood T cell repertoires in COVID-19. With 3 bases removed from V and 7 bases from J, the gap between germline ends came to 11 bases. From germline, CDR1 is SGHAT and CDR2 FQNNGV. The CDR3 contains 13 residues. Per the authors' pipeline: How many nucleated cells were present was estimated from reference gene primer amplification. Profiled with immunoSEQ multiplex PCR; TCRdb holds only in-frame clones, not every one. V, J and clone size derive from that table, while D and trimming were established from the DNA sequence. The table records 160,000 or so clones, about 79% of them present only once.

The sample was peripheral blood. The gene calls are TRBV11-2 and TRBJ2-3; weak D call: TRBD1 (5 bases). The receptor was isolated from a woman aged 45-65 years with acute or convalescent COVID-19. The CDR3, as DNA: TGTGCCAGCAGCTTGATTAGGGGTAATACGCAGTATTTT. It yields the protein CASSLIRGNTQYF. Drawing the rest from reference TRBV11-2 and TRBJ2-3, the complete variable domain is EAGVAQSPRYKIIEKRQSVAFWCNPISGHATLYWYQQILGQGPKLLIQFQNNGVVDDSQLPKDRFSAERLKGVDSTLKIQPAKLEDSAVYLCASSLIRGNTQYFGPGTRLTVL.